The present TCR beta chain was sequenced within a study of Ad26.COV2.S vaccination and SARS-CoV-2 variants. Study context: Enrolled in COV1001, the donor was in the Ad26.COV2.S trial arm, which received the vaccine.

Clones were read by immunoSEQ multiplex PCR, and TCRdb kept only the in-frame ones, dropping some. Seen here are 350,000 to 500,000 clones, around nine tenths observed once, and the top ten hold approximately 12%. Sample treatment: 15 to 20 received Ad26.COV2.S at low or high dose, single or two shots; roughly 5 received placebo; per-sample allocation not given. Sampling was done on day 63 after the first vaccine or placebo injection. This CDR3 region has 14 residues. V was trimmed by 2 bases and J by 3 bases, leaving 10 bases between them. CDR1 is MDHEN and CDR2 is SYDVKM in the germline V gene. With respect to this clone: Its matching antigen is unknown.

General study results and limits: Researchers reported similar non-spike TCR breadth in vaccine and placebo recipients.

The chain combines TRBV28 with TRBJ1-2; possibly TRBD1 for D (6 bases). The source of this sequence is a person between 18 and 59 years old who received the Ad26.COV2.S COVID-19 vaccine or a placebo. The source was peripheral blood, collected in a trial of Ad26.COV2.S vaccine versus placebo. CDR3: CASSLGGRDYGYTF. CDR3 bases: TGTGCCAGCAGTTTAGGGGGCAGAGACTATGGCTACACCTTC.